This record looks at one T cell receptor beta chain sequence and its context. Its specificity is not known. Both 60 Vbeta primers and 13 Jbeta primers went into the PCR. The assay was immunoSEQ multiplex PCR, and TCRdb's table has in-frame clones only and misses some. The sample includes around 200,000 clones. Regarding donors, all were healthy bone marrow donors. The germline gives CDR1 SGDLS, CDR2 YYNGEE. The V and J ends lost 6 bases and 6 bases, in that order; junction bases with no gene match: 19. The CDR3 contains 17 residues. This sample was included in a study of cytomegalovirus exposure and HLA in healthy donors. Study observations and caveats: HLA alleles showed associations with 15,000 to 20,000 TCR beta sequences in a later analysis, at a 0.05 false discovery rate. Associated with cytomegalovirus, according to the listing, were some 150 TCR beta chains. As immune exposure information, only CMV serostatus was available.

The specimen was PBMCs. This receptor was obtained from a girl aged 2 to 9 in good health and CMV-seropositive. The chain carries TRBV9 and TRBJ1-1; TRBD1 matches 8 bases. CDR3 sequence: CASTQDRTGYFNAEAFF. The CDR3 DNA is TGTGCCAGCACCCAAGACCGGACAGGGTATTTTAACGCTGAAGCTTTCTTT.